This passage covers 13 T cell receptor beta chains from one sample sequenced in a study of control samples from healthy donors and cancer patients. The data were produced by immunoSEQ multiplex PCR, yet TCRdb's version contains in-frame clones alone and is incomplete. This table holds roughly 120,000 clones, 89% found once. The sequenced sample consisted of blood. These receptors were collected from a middle-aged man in good health.

The chain combines TRBV27 with TRBJ2-1, with 7 bases lining up with TRBD1. Germline assignment: CDR1 MNHEY and CDR2 SMNVEV (reference sequence). The CDR3 contains 14 residues. V gave up 3 bases and J gave up 8 bases; unmatched junction bases: 7. CDR3 region: CASSFDRADHEQFF. CDR3 DNA sequence: TGTGCCAGCAGTTTCGACAGGGCGGACCATGAGCAGTTCTTC.

The genes are TRBV3-1 (or the pseudogene TRBV3-2) and TRBJ2-7, with 8 bases that match TRBD1. Germline assignment: CDR1 LGHDT and CDR2 YNNKEL (reference sequence). The CDR3 loop spans 14 amino acids. Trimming took 1 base from V and 3 from J; bases not matched to a gene: 2. CDR3 sequence: CASSQGTGFYEQYF. The CDR3 DNA reads as TGTGCCAGCAGCCAAGGGACAGGGTTCTACGAGCAGTACTTC.

The chain carries TRBV30 and TRBJ1-2; TRBD1 might be the D (6 bases). V lost 3 bases and J 2 bases, leaving 13 bases between the germline ends. Germline V gene data show CDR1 as GTSNPN and CDR2 as SVGIG (reference sequence). CDR3 length: 14 amino acids. The CDR3 loop reads CAWRTETGNYGYTF. The CDR3 coding sequence is TGTGCCTGGAGGACAGAAACAGGGAACTATGGCTACACCTTC. The full variable domain, in which reference TRBV30 and TRBJ1-2 provide the parts outside the CDR3, is SQTIHQWPATLVQPVGSPLSLECTVEGTSNPNLYWYRQAAGRGLQLLFYSVGIGQISSEVPQNLSASRPQDRQFILSSKKLLLSDSGFYLCAWRTETGNYGYTFGSGTRLTVV.

The chain's CDR3 is CASSLSIVAGRGTEAFF. The DNA for the CDR3 is TGTGCCAGCAGTTTATCGATCGTCGCTGGACGAGGCACTGAAGCTTTCTTT. The chain links TRBV27 to TRBJ1-1; D gene ambiguous. The CDR3 extends over 17 amino acids. Germline V gene lookup returns CDR1 MNHEY and CDR2 SMNVEV (reference sequence). V shed 0 bases and J shed 4 bases, with 18 bases lying between them.

CDR3 protein: CATSETNYGYTF. Here the CDR3 DNA reads TGTGCCACCAGTGAGACAAACTATGGCTACACCTTC. This rearrangement joins TRBV24-1 to TRBJ1-2; the D is unclear. Trimming cost V 4 bases and J 2 bases, with 4 bases left between them. The CDR3 covers 12 residues. In germline, CDR1 is KGHDR, CDR2 SFDVKD.

This clone was recorded only once. This chain connects TRBV6-1 to TRBJ2-3, with 9 bases lining up with TRBD2. CDR1 is MNHNS and CDR2 is SASEGT in the germline V gene. The CDR3 is 16 amino acids. Trimming took 4 bases from V and 0 from J; bases not matched to a gene: 5. In DNA, the CDR3 is TGTGCCAGCAGTGTTAGCGGGGGAGCTAGCACAGATACGCAGTATTTT. It specifies CASSVSGGASTDTQYF.

The chain recombines TRBV2 with TRBJ1-4; no clear D. The CDR3 has 14 residues. Germline lookup yields CDR1 SNHLY and CDR2 FYNNEI. The V end lost 1 base, the J end lost 7 bases, and 10 bases lay between the germline ends. CDR3 sequence (DNA): TGTGCCAGCAGTGAAGAGGGAATTGCTGAAAAACTGTTTTTT. Translated, it gives CASSEEGIAEKLFF.

The chain employs TRBV18 and TRBJ1-6; TRBD1 agrees at 9 bases. CDR3 size: 15 residues. J lost 11 bases, V lost 1 base, and 6 bases had no gene match. In germline, CDR1 is KGHSH, CDR2 LQKENI. The CDR3 protein is CASSPRTGAGTPLHF. The CDR3 coding sequence is TGTGCCAGCTCACCACGGACAGGGGCAGGGACACCCCTCCACTTT.

The chain employs TRBV13 and TRBJ2-7; unclear D gene. The CDR3 extends over 14 amino acids. The ends were cut back, 4 bases at V and 4 bases at J, with 14 bases in the middle. Germline CDR1 and CDR2: PRHDT and FYEKMQ (reference sequence). The CDR3 coding sequence is TGTGCCAGCAGCTCCGAGGATTCCAATTACGAGCAGTACTTC. It codes for CASSSEDSNYEQYF.

CDR3 sequence reads: CASSSTQNGREPQHF. Written as DNA, the CDR3 is TGTGCCAGCAGTTCTACACAGAACGGGAGGGAGCCCCAGCATTTT. The chain combines TRBV28 with TRBJ1-5; D not certain. The CDR3 is made up of 15 amino acids. V gave up 4 bases and J gave up 8 bases, with 18 bases separating them. In germline, CDR1 is MDHEN, CDR2 SYDVKM.

This clone turned up a few times. The CDR3 region is CAWNDAQKNTEAFF. The CDR3 DNA is TGTGCCTGGAACGATGCACAGAAGAACACTGAAGCTTTCTTT. The V gene is TRBV30, the J gene TRBJ1-1; no clear D gene. This CDR3 has 14 amino acids. Per germline, CDR1 GTSNPN and CDR2 SVGIG (reference sequence). The V gene lost 4 bases and the J gene lost 1 base, with 13 bases spanning the gap.

V usage is TRBV5-8 and J usage is TRBJ2-7; 10 bases are a match to TRBD1. V dropped 5 bases and J dropped 6; count of bases not matched to a gene: 8. The V gene's germline CDR1 is SGHTS and CDR2 YDEGEE. The CDR3 contains 14 residues. CDR3 sequence (DNA): TGTGCCAGCAGGACTAGGACAGGGGGTTCCGAGCAGTACTTC. This gives the protein CASRTRTGGSEQYF.

The gene calls are TRBV7-2 and TRBJ2-7, with D maybe TRBD2 (5 bases). The germline V and J ends were trimmed by 0 bases and 12 bases, with 12 bases remaining between them. This CDR3 comprises 12 residues. CDR1 is SGHTA, CDR2 FQGNSA, per germline. The CDR3 sequence: CASSLARETWYF. The CDR3 nucleotides read TGTGCCAGCAGCTTAGCGAGGGAGACCTGGTACTTC.